Listed below are T cell receptor beta chains from one sample, sequenced in a study of blood T cells in healthy people across ages. TCRdb independently ran MiXCR on the 5' RACE reads; one entry per CDR3 protein. The data hold 920,000 or so distinct CDR3 sequences, with 40% to 50% observed a single time. Material: blood. These receptors came from a woman aged 55-69 years in good health. CDR3s include the opening cysteine and the closing phenylalanine or tryptophan. D genes are given only for firm matches. Only part of the rows carry a size: once, few, many, or a class if the clone is expanded.

size: many
J: TRBJ2-7
D: TRBD1
V: TRBV6-5
CDR3: CASGVGDRASSYEQYF
DNA: TGTGCCAGCGGGGTGGGTGACAGGGCTTCCTCCTACGAGCAGTACTTC

size: .
J: TRBJ2-5
D: .
V: TRBV6-2/TRBV6-3
CDR3: CASSVVGEETQYF
DNA: TGTGCCAGCAGTGTAGTCGGTGAAGAGACCCAGTACTTC

size: .
J: TRBJ2-1
D: TRBD1
V: TRBV30
CDR3: CAWQGTGKDEQFF
DNA: TGTGCCTGGCAAGGGACAGGTAAGGACGAGCAGTTCTTC

size: .
J: TRBJ1-5
D: .
V: TRBV15
CDR3: CATSRDPGEPQHF
DNA: TGTGCCACCAGCAGAGATCCGGGGGAGCCCCAGCATTTT

size: few
J: TRBJ1-2
D: TRBD1
V: TRBV12-3/TRBV12-4
CDR3: CASSPTTGDSGYTF
DNA: TGTGCCAGCAGTCCCACAACAGGGGACTCTGGCTACACCTTC

size: once
J: TRBJ1-4
D: .
V: TRBV28
CDR3: CASSLRAGSGEKLFF
DNA: TGTGCCAGCAGTTTGAGGGCAGGGTCCGGTGAAAAACTGTTTTTT

size: .
J: TRBJ2-2
D: .
V: TRBV25-1
CDR3: CASSGGYTGELFF
DNA: TGTGCCAGCAGTGGGGGTTACACCGGGGAGCTGTTTTTT

size: few
J: TRBJ2-7
D: .
V: TRBV6-5
CDR3: CASRRGRGYEQYF
DNA: TGTGCCAGCCGCAGGGGGCGGGGGTACGAGCAGTACTTC

size: .
J: TRBJ2-3
D: .
V: TRBV11-2
CDR3: CASSLGRRPTDTQYF
DNA: TGTGCCAGCAGCTTAGGCAGGAGACCCACAGATACGCAGTATTTT

size: once
J: TRBJ2-7
D: .
V: TRBV7-9
CDR3: CASMTGNEQYF
DNA: TGTGCCAGCATGACTGGCAATGAGCAGTACTTC

size: .
J: TRBJ2-1
D: TRBD2
V: TRBV7-9
CDR3: CALWTSVYNEQFF
DNA: TGTGCCCTATGGACTAGCGTTTACAATGAGCAGTTCTTC

size: .
J: TRBJ2-1
D: .
V: TRBV13
CDR3: CASSPSGTGQNEQFF
DNA: TGTGCCAGCAGCCCCAGCGGGACAGGTCAGAATGAGCAGTTCTTC

size: .
J: TRBJ2-1
D: TRBD2
V: TRBV9
CDR3: CASSAYSGTNNEQFF
DNA: TGTGCCAGCAGCGCCTATAGCGGGACGAACAATGAGCAGTTCTTC

size: .
J: TRBJ2-5
D: .
V: TRBV10-2
CDR3: CASSGSRETQYF
DNA: TGTGCCAGCTCCGGGAGCCGAGAGACCCAGTACTTC

size: .
J: TRBJ2-1
D: TRBD2
V: TRBV14
CDR3: CASSPMGPAGRNEQFF
DNA: TGTGCCAGCAGCCCTATGGGACCAGCGGGACGGAATGAGCAGTTCTTC

size: few
J: TRBJ2-3
D: .
V: TRBV3-1
CDR3: CASSPLRTSTDTQYF
DNA: TGTGCCAGCAGCCCCCTGCGGACTAGCACAGATACGCAGTATTTT

size: .
J: TRBJ2-7
D: .
V: TRBV6-2/TRBV6-3
CDR3: CASRVTDTYEQYF
DNA: TGTGCCAGCAGGGTGACCGATACCTACGAGCAGTACTTC

size: few
J: TRBJ1-4
D: TRBD1
V: TRBV7-8
CDR3: CASSFYRGELFF
DNA: TGTGCCAGCAGCTTCTACAGGGGCGAACTGTTTTTT

size: .
J: TRBJ2-1
D: .
V: TRBV27
CDR3: CASSTDWGSYNEQFF
DNA: TGTGCCAGCAGTACAGACTGGGGTTCCTACAATGAGCAGTTCTTC

size: .
J: TRBJ2-7
D: .
V: TRBV5-6
CDR3: CASSLRLGQISYEQYF
DNA: TGTGCCAGCAGCTTGAGGCTTGGACAGATATCCTACGAGCAGTACTTC

size: .
J: TRBJ2-7
D: TRBD1
V: TRBV12-3/TRBV12-4
CDR3: CASSLVSQGARSEQYF
DNA: TGTGCCAGCAGTTTAGTTTCCCAGGGGGCAAGAAGCGAGCAGTACTTC

size: .
J: TRBJ2-7
D: .
V: TRBV12-3/TRBV12-4
CDR3: CASSLALRNEQYF
DNA: TGTGCCAGCAGTTTGGCCCTTCGCAATGAGCAGTACTTC

size: .
J: TRBJ2-3
D: TRBD2
V: TRBV28
CDR3: CASSGAGVSADTQYF
DNA: TGTGCCAGCAGTGGAGCGGGAGTCAGTGCAGATACGCAGTATTTT

size: .
J: TRBJ2-3
D: TRBD2
V: TRBV3-1
CDR3: CASSQETSGRAMDTQYF
DNA: TGTGCCAGCAGCCAAGAAACCAGCGGGAGGGCTATGGATACGCAGTATTTT

size: .
J: TRBJ2-5
D: .
V: TRBV9
CDR3: CASSVGAGGKEAQYF
DNA: TGTGCCAGCAGCGTAGGGGCCGGGGGAAAAGAGGCCCAGTACTTC

size: .
J: TRBJ2-5
D: TRBD2
V: TRBV27
CDR3: CASSLRGLAGGGKTQYF
DNA: TGTGCCAGCAGTTTACGAGGACTAGCGGGAGGTGGGAAGACCCAGTACTTC

size: many
J: TRBJ2-7
D: TRBD2
V: TRBV5-1
CDR3: CASSLAAGAGYEQYF
DNA: TGCGCCAGCAGCTTGGCTGCGGGAGCGGGGTACGAGCAGTACTTC

size: few
J: TRBJ1-5
D: TRBD1
V: TRBV20-1
CDR3: CSAQQGSLGNQPQHF
DNA: TGCAGTGCTCAACAGGGGTCGTTGGGCAATCAGCCCCAGCATTTT

size: .
J: TRBJ1-2
D: .
V: TRBV29-1
CDR3: CSVVVGGNYGYTF
DNA: TGCAGCGTTGTCGTCGGAGGGAACTATGGCTACACCTTC

size: .
J: TRBJ2-1
D: .
V: TRBV9
CDR3: CASSAPGVESYNEQFF
DNA: TGTGCCAGCAGCGCTCCGGGGGTCGAATCCTACAATGAGCAGTTCTTC

size: medium-sized
J: TRBJ2-5
D: .
V: TRBV6-1
CDR3: CASSEAGGGVQETQYF
DNA: TGTGCCAGCAGTGAAGCGGGAGGCGGGGTGCAAGAGACCCAGTACTTC

size: .
J: TRBJ1-5
D: .
V: TRBV20-1
CDR3: CSARDPRGSSSNQPQHF
DNA: TGCAGTGCTAGAGATCCAAGGGGATCCTCTAGCAATCAGCCCCAGCATTTT

size: few
J: TRBJ2-2
D: .
V: TRBV2
CDR3: CASSEQGRELFF
DNA: TGTGCCAGCAGTGAGCAGGGGAGGGAGCTGTTTTTT

size: .
J: TRBJ2-1
D: TRBD1
V: TRBV27
CDR3: CASSPRILIGGTGDNEQFF
DNA: TGTGCCAGCAGTCCCCGGATCCTAATCGGCGGGACAGGAGACAATGAGCAGTTCTTC

size: .
J: TRBJ1-1
D: .
V: TRBV9
CDR3: CASSVMGMNTEAFF
DNA: TGTGCCAGCAGCGTAATGGGCATGAACACTGAAGCTTTCTTT

size: many
J: TRBJ2-3
D: TRBD2
V: TRBV5-1
CDR3: CASSRAGGADTQYF
DNA: TGCGCCAGCAGCCGGGCGGGAGGTGCAGATACGCAGTATTTT

size: few
J: TRBJ2-5
D: .
V: TRBV27
CDR3: CASSSPRVETQYF
DNA: TGTGCCAGCAGTTCTCCACGGGTTGAGACCCAGTACTTC

size: .
J: TRBJ1-5
D: TRBD1
V: TRBV29-1
CDR3: CSVSVDRAGQPQHF
DNA: TGCAGCGTTTCCGTGGACAGGGCCGGACAGCCCCAGCATTTT

size: few
J: TRBJ2-1
D: .
V: TRBV27
CDR3: CASQGTFYNEQFF
DNA: TGTGCCAGCCAAGGGACTTTTTACAATGAGCAGTTCTTC

size: few
J: TRBJ2-7
D: TRBD2
V: TRBV7-2
CDR3: CASSLATSGVSSYEQYF
DNA: TGTGCCAGCAGCTTAGCCACTAGCGGGGTCAGCTCCTACGAGCAGTACTTC

size: .
J: TRBJ2-5
D: .
V: TRBV19
CDR3: CASSPRPPQETQYF
DNA: TGTGCCAGTAGTCCCCGGCCCCCCCAAGAGACCCAGTACTTC

size: .
J: TRBJ2-5
D: TRBD1
V: TRBV6-1
CDR3: CASGDRGAETQYF
DNA: TGTGCCAGCGGGGACAGGGGAGCAGAGACCCAGTACTTC

size: .
J: TRBJ2-1
D: .
V: TRBV4-2
CDR3: CASSQDRRVGKHNEQFF
DNA: TGTGCCAGCAGCCAAGATAGGAGGGTTGGGAAACACAATGAGCAGTTCTTC

size: once
J: TRBJ2-7
D: TRBD2
V: TRBV6-1
CDR3: CASPRSSGIGEQYF
DNA: TGTGCCAGCCCCAGAAGTAGCGGGATCGGGGAGCAGTACTTC

size: few
J: TRBJ2-1
D: .
V: TRBV29-1
CDR3: CSTFGRRGSSYNEQFF
DNA: TGCAGCACCTTCGGGCGTAGGGGGTCCTCCTACAATGAGCAGTTCTTC

size: many
J: TRBJ2-7
D: .
V: TRBV10-3
CDR3: CAISDYRSDYEQYF
DNA: TGTGCCATCAGTGATTACAGGTCCGACTACGAGCAGTACTTC

size: .
J: TRBJ2-1
D: TRBD2
V: TRBV29-1
CDR3: CSVAVGGTSGMSSYNEQFF
DNA: TGCAGCGTTGCCGTAGGGGGGACTAGCGGGATGAGCTCCTACAATGAGCAGTTCTTC

size: few
J: TRBJ2-1
D: .
V: TRBV3-1
CDR3: CASSQAWSDNEQFF
DNA: TGTGCCAGCAGCCAAGCATGGTCGGACAATGAGCAGTTCTTC

size: .
J: TRBJ2-5
D: .
V: TRBV25-1
CDR3: CASSDTVTQYF
DNA: TGTGCCAGCAGTGATACGGTGACCCAGTACTTC

size: .
J: TRBJ2-1
D: .
V: TRBV6-2/TRBV6-3
CDR3: CASSPTGLNEQFF
DNA: TGTGCCAGCAGTCCCACAGGGTTGAATGAGCAGTTCTTC

size: .
J: TRBJ2-2
D: .
V: TRBV6-2/TRBV6-3
CDR3: CATEGGELFF
DNA: TGTGCCACGGAGGGAGGGGAGCTGTTTTTT

size: once
J: TRBJ1-2
D: .
V: TRBV29-1
CDR3: CSVRGVGDYGYTF
DNA: TGCAGCGTTCGGGGGGTCGGGGACTATGGCTACACCTTC

size: .
J: TRBJ2-2
D: TRBD2
V: TRBV6-6
CDR3: CASSHPGLAGTGELFF
DNA: TGTGCCAGCAGCCACCCGGGACTAGCGGGCACCGGGGAGCTGTTTTTT

size: few
J: TRBJ1-1
D: TRBD1
V: TRBV7-9
CDR3: CASSSRQGMNTEAFF
DNA: TGTGCCAGCAGTTCCAGACAGGGGATGAACACTGAAGCTTTCTTT

size: few
J: TRBJ2-7
D: TRBD1
V: TRBV29-1
CDR3: CSGRRGPGEQYF
DNA: TGCAGCGGTCGCAGGGGGCCTGGTGAGCAGTACTTC

size: .
J: TRBJ1-1
D: .
V: TRBV20-1
CDR3: CSAREGNTEAFF
DNA: TGCAGTGCTAGAGAAGGGAACACTGAAGCTTTCTTT

size: .
J: TRBJ1-4
D: .
V: TRBV12-3/TRBV12-4
CDR3: CASSRGRANEKLFF
DNA: TGTGCCAGCAGTCGGGGGAGGGCTAATGAAAAACTGTTTTTT

size: once
J: TRBJ2-3
D: TRBD1
V: TRBV12-5
CDR3: CASGLAPGTGGYPSTDTQYF
DNA: TGTGCTAGTGGTTTGGCACCGGGGACAGGGGGCTACCCTAGCACAGATACGCAGTATTTT

size: .
J: TRBJ1-2
D: .
V: TRBV6-6
CDR3: CASQPDPILSGYGYTF
DNA: TGTGCCAGCCAACCTGACCCGATTCTATCGGGCTATGGCTACACCTTC

size: .
J: TRBJ2-3
D: .
V: TRBV27
CDR3: CASPRWTAKAPDTQYF
DNA: TGTGCCAGTCCCCGATGGACAGCAAAAGCCCCAGATACGCAGTATTTT